The text below deals with one T cell receptor (beta chain). Its cognate antigen is unknown. Reasons for excluding patients were uncontrolled infection, other autoimmune disease, pregnancy or lactation. The germline V gene encodes CDR1 GTSNPN and CDR2 SVGIG (reference sequence). The V end lost 3 bases, the J end lost 1 base, and 6 bases lay between the germline ends. The length of the CDR3 is 12 residues. There were TCR beta CDR3 regions amplified from RNA transcripts. An initial round of RT-PCR targeting the TCR CDR3 relied on the HTBI primer set. TCRdb analysed the multiplex PCR reads with MiXCR anew, one entry per CDR3 protein. Of over 700,000 distinct CDR3 sequences detected, 35% appear once; the ten largest clones hold around 32%. These data belong to a study of T cells in Graves' hyperthyroidism and ophthalmopathy. Study-wide results and caveats: Ophthalmopathy and stable hyperthyroidism were separated by a 13 V-J model.

This receptor was obtained from a woman between 35 and 50 years old with Graves' hyperthyroidism. The J gene is TRBJ1-1, the V gene TRBV30; a weak D match, TRBD1 (5 bases). Sequenced material: blood. CDR3 nucleotide sequence: TGTGCCTGGAGCGGGACGAACACTGAAGCTTTCTTT. It codes for CAWSGTNTEAFF.